Listed below are T cell receptor beta chains from one sample, sequenced in a study of spatial heterogeneity in lung cancer. TCRdb ran MiXCR on the 5' RACE reads and lists one entry per CDR3 protein. The sample includes about 82,000 distinct CDR3 sequences, around 13% of them seen just once. Specimen: PBMCs, collected at surgery. Source of these receptors: a male donor with early-stage non-small cell lung cancer. CDR3s include the opening cysteine and the closing phenylalanine or tryptophan. Each record gives: clone size, J gene, V gene, D gene, CDR3 DNA, CDR3 protein. A D gene is named only where the DNA matches it firmly. Expanded clones are given a class, and other clones once, few, many or no size at all.

NA,TRBJ2-5,TRBV5-8,NA,TGTGCCAGCATCCCGGGGCCCCATTGGAATTTAGAGACCCAGTACTTC,CASIPGPHWNLETQYF
few,TRBJ2-2,TRBV29-1,TRBD1,TGCAGCGTTGGACAGGGGGGCGGCGGGGAGCTGTTTTTT,CSVGQGGGGELFF
few,TRBJ2-3,TRBV11-2,NA,TGTGCCAGCAGCTTAGCTTCAGGGAACCTAGGCACAGATACGCAGTATTTT,CASSLASGNLGTDTQYF
few,TRBJ2-1,TRBV7-9,TRBD2,TGTGCCAGCAGCCCTACTAGCGGGAGCTCCTACAATGAGCAGTTCTTC,CASSPTSGSSYNEQFF
NA,TRBJ2-1,TRBV6-6,TRBD2,TGTGCCAGCAGTTCCTTAGCGGGAGATTCCTACAATGAGCAGTTCTTC,CASSSLAGDSYNEQFF
many,TRBJ1-3,TRBV11-2,NA,TGTGCCACCTCGGGAAACACCATATATTTT,CATSGNTIYF
few,TRBJ2-3,TRBV29-1,TRBD2,TGCAGCGTTGAACCTAGCGGGAGGGCACAAGATACGCAGTATTTT,CSVEPSGRAQDTQYF
NA,TRBJ1-1,TRBV29-1,NA,TGCAGCGTTGGGGCGGCGAACACTGAAGCTTTCTTT,CSVGAANTEAFF
NA,TRBJ2-1,TRBV7-3,NA,TGTGCCAGCAGCTTGGGGGTCAAATACAATGAGCAGTTCTTC,CASSLGVKYNEQFF
few,TRBJ1-1,TRBV24-1,NA,TGTGCCACCAGTGATAGGGGCGGGGGGAGGACTGAAGCTTTCTTT,CATSDRGGGRTEAFF
NA,TRBJ2-7,TRBV9,TRBD1,TGTGCCAGCAGCGGGACAGGGGGCGAGCAGTACTTC,CASSGTGGEQYF
few,TRBJ2-7,TRBV7-3,NA,TGTGCCAGCAGCTTAGAGGGCAGCTCCTACGAGCAGTACTTC,CASSLEGSSYEQYF
many,TRBJ1-2,TRBV10-2,NA,TGCGCCAGCAGTGAGTCTATAACAGGGTCGAGCTATGGCTACACCTTC,CASSESITGSSYGYTF
many,TRBJ1-5,TRBV9,NA,TGTGCCAGCAGCGTAGATGCATATCAGCCCCAGCATTTT,CASSVDAYQPQHF
NA,TRBJ2-3,TRBV5-1,TRBD2,TGCGCCAGCATGACTAGCGGGTTCTCCGGGGATACGCAGTATTTT,CASMTSGFSGDTQYF
few,TRBJ2-3,TRBV7-3,NA,TGTGCCAGCAGCACTCCGGGCACAGATACGCAGTATTTT,CASSTPGTDTQYF
many,TRBJ1-2,TRBV29-1,NA,TGCAGCGTTGCACTTGGACAGTTCTATGGCTACACCTTC,CSVALGQFYGYTF
NA,TRBJ2-2,TRBV12-3/TRBV12-4,NA,TGTGCCAGCAGGCTCCCTAGGCGTACCGGGGAGCTGTTTTTT,CASRLPRRTGELFF
large,TRBJ2-7,TRBV3-1,TRBD1,TGTGCCAGCAGCCCTCACAGGGGGCTCACCTACGAGCAGTACTTC,CASSPHRGLTYEQYF
many,TRBJ2-1,TRBV15,NA,TGTGCCACCAGCAGAGATCCCCGGGGGCGGAATGAGCAGTTCTTC,CATSRDPRGRNEQFF
NA,TRBJ1-1,TRBV3-1,TRBD1,TGTGCCAGCAGCCATGGGACAGGATTAGCTTTCTTT,CASSHGTGLAFF
many,TRBJ1-5,TRBV7-6,TRBD1,TGTGCCAGCAGCCCGGGACAGTTGGAGCAGCCCCAGCATTTT,CASSPGQLEQPQHF
NA,TRBJ2-2,TRBV18,NA,TGTGCCAGCTCACCACCGGGCAGGGTGACCGGGGAGCTGTTTTTT,CASSPPGRVTGELFF
many,TRBJ2-2,TRBV3-1,NA,TGTGCCAGCAGCCAAGGGCAGGGGTCGAACACCGGGGAGCTGTTTTTT,CASSQGQGSNTGELFF
NA,TRBJ2-2,TRBV19,NA,TGTGCCAGTAGTATAGAGGGACGCCTCGGGGAGCTGTTTTTT,CASSIEGRLGELFF
NA,TRBJ1-2,TRBV10-3,NA,TGTGCCATCAGAGAGGACATCAACTATGGCTACACCTTC,CAIREDINYGYTF
few,TRBJ1-1,TRBV7-9,NA,TGTGCCAGCAGCCAGGGAAGGCAGGAGACTGAAGCTTTCTTT,CASSQGRQETEAFF
NA,TRBJ2-1,TRBV27,TRBD1,TGTGCCAGCAGCCCCGGGACAGGGGAGTTGGATGAGCAGTTCTTC,CASSPGTGELDEQFF
NA,TRBJ2-4,TRBV30,NA,TGTGCCTGGAGAAAGCTAAGTCTGGACAAAAACATTCAGTACTTC,CAWRKLSLDKNIQYF
NA,TRBJ2-7,TRBV6-6,NA,TGTGCCAGCAGTTACCCACGTCTGATCTCTGACGAGCAGTACTTC,CASSYPRLISDEQYF
NA,TRBJ1-5,TRBV20-1,NA,TGCAGTGCTAGATCACCAGGGTCCAATCAGCCCCAGCATTTT,CSARSPGSNQPQHF
NA,TRBJ2-1,TRBV2,NA,TGTGCCAGCAGCGAAAAGGGGTTTGGGATTGAGCAGTTCTTC,CASSEKGFGIEQFF
NA,TRBJ2-2,TRBV6-1,TRBD2,TGTGCCAGCAGTGAAGTGGGGGGGTACACCGGGGAGCTGTTTTTT,CASSEVGGYTGELFF
many,TRBJ2-1,TRBV7-2,TRBD2,TGTGCCAGCAGCTTGGGAGGGCGCCTCAGCTACAATGAGCAGTTCTTC,CASSLGGRLSYNEQFF
NA,TRBJ1-2,TRBV19,TRBD1,TGTGCCAGTAGCCCTCAGGGGGCGGTCTATGGCTACACCTTC,CASSPQGAVYGYTF
NA,TRBJ1-2,TRBV7-2,NA,TGTGCCAGCAGCGGGGCTCAGGGAGTTGGATATGGCTACACCTTC,CASSGAQGVGYGYTF
NA,TRBJ1-5,TRBV19,TRBD1,TGTGCCACTAAACAGGGGTCAGGGCAGCCCCAGCATTTT,CATKQGSGQPQHF
NA,TRBJ1-1,TRBV7-9,NA,TGTGCCAGCAGCTTAGAGCTGGGGACCTCTAACACTGAAGCTTTCTTT,CASSLELGTSNTEAFF
NA,TRBJ2-3,TRBV20-1,NA,TGCAGTGCTACCTCTTACCGGACAGTATACACAGATACGCAGTATTTT,CSATSYRTVYTDTQYF
few,TRBJ1-2,TRBV19,NA,TGTGCCAGTAGTAGTGACTCTAACTATGGCTACACCTTC,CASSSDSNYGYTF
few,TRBJ2-3,TRBV10-3,NA,TGTGCCATCAGTGAAGAGGGGGATCTCATGGATACGCAGTATTTT,CAISEEGDLMDTQYF
few,TRBJ2-2,TRBV11-1,NA,TGTGCCAGCAGCGTTGACAGGTCCGGGGAGCTGTTTTTT,CASSVDRSGELFF
few,TRBJ1-3,TRBV29-1,NA,TGCAGCGTTGGGCAGGGATCTGGAAACACCATATATTTT,CSVGQGSGNTIYF
few,TRBJ2-5,TRBV20-1,TRBD2,TGCAGTGCAGACCCTAGCGGGAAAGAGACCCAGTACTTC,CSADPSGKETQYF
many,TRBJ1-2,TRBV7-9,NA,TGTGCCAGCAGCCTGGGGGGGGCAGATGGCTACACCTTC,CASSLGGADGYTF
few,TRBJ1-1,TRBV3-1,NA,TGTGCCAGCAGCCCGGCGTTGGTTCTGGACACTGAAGCTTTCTTT,CASSPALVLDTEAFF
few,TRBJ1-1,TRBV20-1,TRBD1,TGCAGTGCTAGAGCGTTACAGGGGTCGAACACTGAAGCTTTCTTT,CSARALQGSNTEAFF
NA,TRBJ2-1,TRBV18,NA,TGTGCCAGCTCACCACCGGGGGGCCCGCTGATGGAGCAGTTCTTC,CASSPPGGPLMEQFF
NA,TRBJ2-7,TRBV18,TRBD1,TGTGCCAGCTCATCCGGGACAGGGTATGGCGAGCAGTACTTC,CASSSGTGYGEQYF
NA,TRBJ1-3,TRBV29-1,NA,TGCAGCGTTAGAGGCTCTGGAAACACCATATATTTT,CSVRGSGNTIYF
few,TRBJ1-2,TRBV20-1,NA,TGCAGTGCTAGAGAGACAGACGAGCTCTATGGCTACACCTTC,CSARETDELYGYTF
NA,TRBJ2-1,TRBV20-1,NA,TGCAGTGCTAGGCGGCCGCTAGTCCATGAGCAGTTCTTC,CSARRPLVHEQFF
NA,TRBJ2-5,TRBV10-3,TRBD1,TGTGCCATCAGTGCTGATACCGGGACAGGGCGTGAGACCCAGTACTTC,CAISADTGTGRETQYF
few,TRBJ2-1,TRBV4-2,TRBD2,TGTGCCAGCAGTCTCGGACTAGCGTCAGGTGAGCAGTTCTTC,CASSLGLASGEQFF
many,TRBJ2-3,TRBV7-6,TRBD2,TGTGCCAGCAGCCCACGAACTAGCGGAAGCACAGATACGCAGTATTTT,CASSPRTSGSTDTQYF